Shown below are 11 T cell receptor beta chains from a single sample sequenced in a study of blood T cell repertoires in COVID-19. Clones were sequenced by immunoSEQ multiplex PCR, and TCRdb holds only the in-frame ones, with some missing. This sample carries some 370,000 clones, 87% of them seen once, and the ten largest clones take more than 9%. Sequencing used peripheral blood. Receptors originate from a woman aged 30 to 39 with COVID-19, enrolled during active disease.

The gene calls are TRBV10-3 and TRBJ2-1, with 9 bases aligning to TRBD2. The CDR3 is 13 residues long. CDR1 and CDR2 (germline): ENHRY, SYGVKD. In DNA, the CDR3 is TGTGCGGGTAGCGGGAGCTCCTACAATGAGCAGTTCTTC. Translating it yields CAGSGSSYNEQFF.

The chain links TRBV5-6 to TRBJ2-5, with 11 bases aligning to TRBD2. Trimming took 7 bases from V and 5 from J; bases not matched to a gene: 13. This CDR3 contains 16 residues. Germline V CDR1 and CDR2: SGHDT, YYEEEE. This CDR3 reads CASDDQLAGDGETQYF. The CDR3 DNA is TGTGCCAGCGACGACCAACTAGCGGGAGATGGGGAGACCCAGTACTTC.

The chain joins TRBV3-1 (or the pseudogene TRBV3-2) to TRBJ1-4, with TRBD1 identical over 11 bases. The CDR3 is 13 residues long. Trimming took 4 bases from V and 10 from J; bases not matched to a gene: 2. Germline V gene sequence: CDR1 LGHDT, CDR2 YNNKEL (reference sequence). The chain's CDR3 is CASSRDRGGKLFF. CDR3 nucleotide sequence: TGTGCCAGCAGCCGGGACAGGGGGGGAAAACTGTTTTTT.

CDR3 sequence: CASSPGTSVYGYTF. The CDR3 DNA follows: TGCGCCAGCAGCCCCGGGACTTCTGTCTATGGCTACACCTTC. The rearrangement joins TRBV5-1 to TRBJ1-2, with D possibly TRBD1 on 5 matching bases. Trimming took 4 bases from V and 4 from J, leaving 14 bases between them. CDR3 length: 14 residues. Germline-derived CDR1 and CDR2 are SGHRS and YFSETQ.

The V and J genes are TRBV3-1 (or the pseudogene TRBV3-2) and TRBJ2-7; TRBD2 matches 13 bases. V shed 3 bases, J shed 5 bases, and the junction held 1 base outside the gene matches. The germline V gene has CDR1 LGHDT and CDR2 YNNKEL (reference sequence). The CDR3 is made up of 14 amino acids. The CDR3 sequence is CASSQGLAGHEQYF. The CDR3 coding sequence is TGTGCCAGCAGCCAGGGACTAGCGGGGCACGAGCAGTACTTC.

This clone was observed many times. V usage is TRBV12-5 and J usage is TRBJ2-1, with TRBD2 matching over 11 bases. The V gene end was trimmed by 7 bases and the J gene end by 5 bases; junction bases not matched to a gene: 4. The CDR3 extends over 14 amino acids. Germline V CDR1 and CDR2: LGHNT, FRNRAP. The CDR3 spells CASAVGLADNEQFF. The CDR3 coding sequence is TGTGCTAGTGCGGTGGGACTAGCGGACAATGAGCAGTTCTTC.

The CDR3 DNA reads as TGCGCCAGCAGCTTGGCCCGGCAGGTTTCCACAGATACGCAGTATTTT. Protein sequence: CASSLARQVSTDTQYF. V and J are TRBV5-1 and TRBJ2-3, with D unresolved. CDR3 length: 16 amino acids. From germline, CDR1 is SGHRS and CDR2 YFSETQ. Between the trimmed V and J ends, which lost 0 bases and 2 bases, there was a span of 13 bases.

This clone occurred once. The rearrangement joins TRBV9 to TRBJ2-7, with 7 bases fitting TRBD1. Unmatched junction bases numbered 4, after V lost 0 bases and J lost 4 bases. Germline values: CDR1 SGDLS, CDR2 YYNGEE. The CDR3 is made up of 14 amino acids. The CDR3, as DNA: TGTGCCAGCAGCGTAGAGGGGGCGGTTTACGAGCAGTACTTC. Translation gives CASSVEGAVYEQYF.

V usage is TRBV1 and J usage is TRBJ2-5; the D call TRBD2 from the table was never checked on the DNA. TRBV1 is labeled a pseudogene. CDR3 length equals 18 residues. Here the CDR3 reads CTSSQALLISGSRETQYF. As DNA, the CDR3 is TGCACCAGCAGCCAAGCTTTACTTATTAGCGGGAGTAGGGAGACCCAGTACTTC.

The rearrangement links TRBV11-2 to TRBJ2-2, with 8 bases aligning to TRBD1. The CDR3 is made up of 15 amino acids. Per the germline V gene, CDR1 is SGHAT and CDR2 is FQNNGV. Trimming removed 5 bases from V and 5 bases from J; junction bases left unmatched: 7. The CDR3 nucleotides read TGTGCCAGCAGCCCTCGGACAGGGTTTACCGGGGAGCTGTTTTTT. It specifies CASSPRTGFTGELFF.

The CDR3 reads CASSPVGDNEKLFF. DNA for the CDR3: TGTGCCAGCTCACCTGTGGGCGATAATGAAAAACTGTTTTTT. The chain combines TRBV18 with TRBJ1-4; D is unresolved. The ends were cut back, 3 bases at V and 4 bases at J, with 9 bases in the middle. The CDR3 consists of 14 residues. Per the germline V gene, CDR1 is KGHSH and CDR2 is LQKENI.